Listed below are T cell receptor beta chains from one sample, sequenced in a study of T-cell reconstitution after alpha-beta-depleted transplantation in children. TCRdb used MiXCR to reprocess the PCR reads, holding one entry per CDR3 protein. In the table there are around 440,000 distinct CDR3 sequences, more than 9% of which are singletons. This specimen consisted of PBMCs, obtained before TCRalphabeta/CD19-depleted stem cell transplant. These receptors were obtained from a child under 10 years old with inherited bone marrow failure, due to receive a stem cell transplant. Each CDR3 is given with its conserved first and last residue. D genes are given only for firm matches. The size of a clone is reported for some rows only, either as once, few or many, or as a class for expanded clones.

D gene	V gene	J gene	clone size	CDR3 DNA	CDR3 protein
TRBD1	TRBV10-3	TRBJ2-7	few	TGTGCCATCGGACAGGGGGCGGCCTACGAGCAGTACTTC	CAIGQGAAYEQYF
-	TRBV29-1	TRBJ2-3	many	TGCAGCTCAAATGGGGCCAGCACAGATACGCAGTATTTT	CSSNGASTDTQYF
-	TRBV19	TRBJ2-1	few	TGTGCCAGTAGTATTGGGGGGACCCACAATGAGCAGTTCTTC	CASSIGGTHNEQFF
-	TRBV19	TRBJ1-5	-	TGTGCCAGTAGTATTCTTAACGGACTAAATCAGCCCCAGCATTTT	CASSILNGLNQPQHF
-	TRBV6-5	TRBJ1-1	many	TGTGCCAGCAGTTACCTGTACATGAACACTGAAGCTTTCTTT	CASSYLYMNTEAFF
-	TRBV12-3/TRBV12-4	TRBJ1-1	few	TGTGCCAGCAGTTCTAATGTGGGAACTGAAGCTTTCTTT	CASSSNVGTEAFF
-	TRBV27	TRBJ2-3	-	TGTGCCAGCAGTTCACTCGGACGGATCCAACGGAGTACGCAGTATTTT	CASSSLGRIQRSTQYF
-	TRBV9	TRBJ2-1	-	TGTGCCAGCAGCGTATTAGACGGCTCCTACAATGAGCAGTTCTTC	CASSVLDGSYNEQFF
-	TRBV12-3/TRBV12-4	TRBJ2-5	many	TGTGCCAGCAGTTCGTTAGAGACCCAGTACTTC	CASSSLETQYF
-	TRBV4-3	TRBJ2-3	many	TGCGCCAGCAGCCAAGATCGCGGATACACAGATACGCAGTATTTT	CASSQDRGYTDTQYF
-	TRBV28	TRBJ1-1	many	TGTGCCAGCAGCCCCAACACTGAAGCTTTCTTT	CASSPNTEAFF
TRBD1	TRBV18	TRBJ1-1	few	TGTGCCAGCTCACCGGGACAGGGGGCTGAAGCTTTCTTT	CASSPGQGAEAFF
-	TRBV11-2	TRBJ2-1	many	TGTGCCAGCAGCTCACCAACTCCTTGGGGAATGGGTGAGCAGTTCTTC	CASSSPTPWGMGEQFF
-	TRBV5-6	TRBJ2-1	many	TGTGCCAGCACCGCGGACTACTCCTACAATGAGCAGTTCTTC	CASTADYSYNEQFF
-	TRBV4-1	TRBJ2-3	many	TGCGCCAGCAGCCACCGCGGCGCAGATACGCAGTATTTT	CASSHRGADTQYF
-	TRBV12-3/TRBV12-4	TRBJ2-5	many	TGTGCCAGCAGTTCGGCGGGTGTGTACCAAGAGACCCAGTACTTC	CASSSAGVYQETQYF
-	TRBV9	TRBJ2-2	many	TGTGCCAGCAGCGTAGTCCGTGAGTCCGGGGAGCTGTTTTTT	CASSVVRESGELFF
TRBD2	TRBV9	TRBJ2-1	many	TGTGCCAGCAGCCTCGGGGGGGGGCCGGGAAATGGGCAGTTCTTC	CASSLGGGPGNGQFF
-	TRBV7-8	TRBJ2-3	many	TGTGCCAGCAGCAGCGGCCATCGTGCCAGACCGCCAGATACGCAGTATTTT	CASSSGHRARPPDTQYF
TRBD1	TRBV12-3/TRBV12-4	TRBJ2-7	many	TGTGCCAGCAGTTTAGTGGGTGGACAGGGTCCCGAGCAGTACTTC	CASSLVGGQGPEQYF